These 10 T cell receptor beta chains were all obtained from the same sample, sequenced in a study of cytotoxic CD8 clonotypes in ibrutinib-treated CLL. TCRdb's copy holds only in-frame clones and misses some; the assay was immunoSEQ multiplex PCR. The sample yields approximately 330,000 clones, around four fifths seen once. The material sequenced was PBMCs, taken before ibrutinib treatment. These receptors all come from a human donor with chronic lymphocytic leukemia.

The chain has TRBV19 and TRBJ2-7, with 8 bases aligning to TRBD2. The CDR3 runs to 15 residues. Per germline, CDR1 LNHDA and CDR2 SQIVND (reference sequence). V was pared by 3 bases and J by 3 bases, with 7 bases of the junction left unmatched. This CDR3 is CASSISGTSGYEQYF. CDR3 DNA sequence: TGTGCCAGTAGTATTTCTGGCACTAGCGGCTACGAGCAGTACTTC. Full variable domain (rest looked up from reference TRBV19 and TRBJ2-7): DGGITQSPKYLFRKEGQNVTLSCEQNLNHDAMYWYRQDPGQGLRLIYYSQIVNDFQKGDIAEGYSVSREKKESFPLTVTSAQKNPTAFYLCASSISGTSGYEQYFGPGTRLTVT.

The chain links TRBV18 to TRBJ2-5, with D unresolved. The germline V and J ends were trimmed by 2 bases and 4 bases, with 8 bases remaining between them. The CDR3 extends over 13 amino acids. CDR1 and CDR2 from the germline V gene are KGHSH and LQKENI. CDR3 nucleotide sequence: TGTGCCAGCTCACCAATGGGGATAGAGACCCAGTACTTC. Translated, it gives CASSPMGIETQYF.

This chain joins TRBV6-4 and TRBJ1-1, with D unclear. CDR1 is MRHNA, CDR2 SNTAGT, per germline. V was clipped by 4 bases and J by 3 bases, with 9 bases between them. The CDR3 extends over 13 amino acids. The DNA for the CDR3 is TGTGCCAGCAGTGCATTGGTATACACTGAAGCTTTCTTT. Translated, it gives CASSALVYTEAFF.

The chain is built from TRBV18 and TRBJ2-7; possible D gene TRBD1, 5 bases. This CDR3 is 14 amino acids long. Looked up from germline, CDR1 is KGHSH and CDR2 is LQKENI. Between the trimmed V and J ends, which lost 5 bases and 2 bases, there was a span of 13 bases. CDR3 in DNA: TGTGCCAGCTCATCCCATACAGGAACCTACGAGCAGTACTTC. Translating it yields CASSSHTGTYEQYF.

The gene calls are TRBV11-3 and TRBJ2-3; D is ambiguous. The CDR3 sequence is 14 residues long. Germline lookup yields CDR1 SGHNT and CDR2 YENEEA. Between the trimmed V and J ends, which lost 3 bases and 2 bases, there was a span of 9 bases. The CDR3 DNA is TGTGCCAGCAGCTTTGGCCCCAACACAGATACGCAGTATTTT. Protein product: CASSFGPNTDTQYF.

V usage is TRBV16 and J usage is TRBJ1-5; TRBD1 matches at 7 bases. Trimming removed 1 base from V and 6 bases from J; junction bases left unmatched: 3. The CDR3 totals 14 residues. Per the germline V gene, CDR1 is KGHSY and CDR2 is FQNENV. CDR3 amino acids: CASSQLTGAQPQHF. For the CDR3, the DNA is TGTGCCAGCAGCCAATTAACAGGGGCTCAGCCCCAGCATTTT.

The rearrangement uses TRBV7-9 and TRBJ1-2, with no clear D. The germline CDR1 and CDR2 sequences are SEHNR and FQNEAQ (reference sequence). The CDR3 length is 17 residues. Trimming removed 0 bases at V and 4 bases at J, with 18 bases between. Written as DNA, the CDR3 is TGTGCCAGCAGCTTAGCACCCTTCGCGTCCAGGTTCTATGGCTACACCTTC. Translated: CASSLAPFASRFYGYTF.

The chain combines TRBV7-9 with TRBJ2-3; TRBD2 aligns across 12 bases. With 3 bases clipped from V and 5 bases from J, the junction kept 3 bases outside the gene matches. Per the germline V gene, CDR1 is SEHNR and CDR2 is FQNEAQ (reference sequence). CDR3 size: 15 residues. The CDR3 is CASSLTSGRGDTQYF. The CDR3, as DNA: TGTGCCAGCAGCTTGACTAGCGGGAGAGGAGATACGCAGTATTTT. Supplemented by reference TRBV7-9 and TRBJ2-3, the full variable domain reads DTGVSQNPRHKITKRGQNVTFRCDPISEHNRLYWYRQTLGQGPEFLTYFQNEAQLEKSRLLSDRFSAERPKGSFSTLEIQRTEQGDSAMYLCASSLTSGRGDTQYFGPGTRLTVL.

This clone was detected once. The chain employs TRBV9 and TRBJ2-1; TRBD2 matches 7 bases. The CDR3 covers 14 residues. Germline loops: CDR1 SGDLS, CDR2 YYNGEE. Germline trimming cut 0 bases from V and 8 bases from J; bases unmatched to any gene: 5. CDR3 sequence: CASSVGGRDYEQFF. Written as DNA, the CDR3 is TGTGCCAGCAGCGTAGGCGGGAGAGATTATGAGCAGTTCTTC.

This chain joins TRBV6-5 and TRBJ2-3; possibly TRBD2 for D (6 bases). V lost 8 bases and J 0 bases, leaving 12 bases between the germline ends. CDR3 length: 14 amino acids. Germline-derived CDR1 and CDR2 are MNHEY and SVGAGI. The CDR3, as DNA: TGTGCCAGCCGCCCCGGGGGTAGCACAGATACGCAGTATTTT. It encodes CASRPGGSTDTQYF.